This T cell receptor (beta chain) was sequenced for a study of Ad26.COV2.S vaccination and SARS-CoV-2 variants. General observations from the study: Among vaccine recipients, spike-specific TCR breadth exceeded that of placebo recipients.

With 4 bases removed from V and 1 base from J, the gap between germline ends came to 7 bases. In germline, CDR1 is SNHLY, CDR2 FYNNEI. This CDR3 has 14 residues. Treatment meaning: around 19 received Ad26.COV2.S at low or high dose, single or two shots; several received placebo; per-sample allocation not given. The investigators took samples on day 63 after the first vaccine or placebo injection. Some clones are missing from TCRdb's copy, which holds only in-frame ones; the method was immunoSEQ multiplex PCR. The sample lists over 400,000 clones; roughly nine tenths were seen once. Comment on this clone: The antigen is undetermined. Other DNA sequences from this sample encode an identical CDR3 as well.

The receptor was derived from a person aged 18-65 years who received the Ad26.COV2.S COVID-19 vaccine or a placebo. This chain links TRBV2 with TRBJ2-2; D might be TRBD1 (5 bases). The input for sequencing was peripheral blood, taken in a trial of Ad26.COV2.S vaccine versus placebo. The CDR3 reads CASSGQGNTGELFF. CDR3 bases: TGTGCCAGCAGTGGGCAGGGGAACACCGGGGAGCTGTTTTTT.